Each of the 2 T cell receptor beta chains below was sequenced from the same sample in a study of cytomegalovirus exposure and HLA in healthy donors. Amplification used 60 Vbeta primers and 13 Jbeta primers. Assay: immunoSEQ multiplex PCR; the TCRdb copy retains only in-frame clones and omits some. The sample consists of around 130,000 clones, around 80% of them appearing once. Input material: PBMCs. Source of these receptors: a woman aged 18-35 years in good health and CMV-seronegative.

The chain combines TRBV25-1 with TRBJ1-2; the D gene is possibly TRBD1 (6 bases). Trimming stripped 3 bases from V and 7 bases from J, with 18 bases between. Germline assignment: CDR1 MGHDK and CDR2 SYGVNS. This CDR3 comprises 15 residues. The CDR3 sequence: CASSDAQGDRGGYTF. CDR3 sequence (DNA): TGTGCCAGCAGTGATGCACAGGGTGATCGTGGTGGCTACACCTTC.

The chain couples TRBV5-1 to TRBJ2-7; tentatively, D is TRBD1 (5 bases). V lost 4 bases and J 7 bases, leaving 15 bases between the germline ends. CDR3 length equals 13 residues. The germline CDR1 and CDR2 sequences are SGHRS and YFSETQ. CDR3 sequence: CASSPVSSGEQYF. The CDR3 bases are TGCGCCAGCAGCCCCGTATCCTCAGGGGAGCAGTACTTC.